This T cell receptor beta chain was sequenced for a study of spatial heterogeneity in lung cancer. Study-wide points: Ubiquitous expanded tumor TCRs were observed in blood more at resection than follow-up.

The time point was: blood at routine non-recurrence follow-up after resection. The authors sequenced whole RNA from tumor, nontumor lung or frozen PBMC without sorting. TCRdb itself ran the 5' RACE reads through MiXCR, one entry per CDR3 protein. The sample holds more than 75,000 distinct CDR3 sequences, roughly 21% seen once. The CDR3 covers 14 residues. V shed 5 bases and J shed 0 bases, with 9 bases lying between them. CDR1 is SGHRS and CDR2 is YFSETQ in the germline V gene. Worth noting for this clonotype: Its antigen is currently unknown.

The chain employs TRBV5-1 and TRBJ2-1, with D possibly being TRBD2 (6 bases). Sequencing used PBMCs, obtained at follow-up. This TCR was sampled from a male donor with early-stage non-small cell lung cancer. The CDR3 region has the DNA TGCGCCAGCAGAGGAGGGCGCTCCTACAATGAGCAGTTCTTC. Its translation: CASRGGRSYNEQFF. The variable domain in full, with the rest retrieved from reference TRBV5-1 and TRBJ2-1, is KAGVTQTPRYLIKTRGQQVTLSCSPISGHRSVSWYQQTPGQGLQFLFEYFSETQRNKGNFPGRFSGRQFSNSRSEMNVSTLELGDSALYLCASRGGRSYNEQFFGPGTRLTVL.